This is a list of T cell receptor beta chains from one sample in a study of graft-versus-host responses after intestinal transplantation. Sequencing was performed with immunoSEQ multiplex PCR; in TCRdb, only in-frame clones are kept and a portion is missing. Of about 70,000 clones listed, 90% were seen once; the top ten hold roughly 1.3%. The antigens these receptors bind are not known. This specimen was unstimulated CD8+ T cells sorted from spleen or lymph node cells, taken before intestinal transplant. The receptors come from a human donor who received an intestinal transplant. Both conserved end residues are part of each CDR3. D genes are given only for firm matches. Clone size is shown for a subset of rows, as once, few, many or a class of expanded clone.

v_gene	j_gene	d_gene	abundance	len	CDR3aa	CDR3nt
TRBV27	TRBJ2-1	TRBD1	.	15	CASSPDRGFGNEQFF	TGTGCCAGCAGTCCCGACAGGGGTTTTGGTAATGAGCAGTTCTTC
TRBV11-2	TRBJ1-2	TRBD1	.	14	CASSSPGTARGYTF	TGTGCCAGCAGCTCCCCAGGGACAGCCCGGGGCTACACCTTC
TRBV6-1	TRBJ2-7	TRBD2	.	14	CASSEGGGNYEQYF	TGTGCCAGCAGTGAAGGGGGGGGGAACTACGAGCAGTACTTC
TRBV27	TRBJ1-4	TRBD1	.	18	CASTIGDRGRGRLEKLFF	TGTGCCAGCACCATTGGGGATCGGGGTAGGGGGCGATTGGAAAAACTGTTTTTT
TRBV5-6	TRBJ1-2	TRBD1	.	13	CASSPGGNYGYTF	TGTGCCAGCAGCCCAGGGGGCAACTATGGCTACACCTTC
TRBV4-1	TRBJ1-3	TRBD1	once	15	CASSPRQGAAEAIYF	TGCGCCAGCAGCCCTCGACAGGGGGCCGCCGAGGCCATATATTTT
TRBV5-8	TRBJ2-7	TRBD2	.	16	CASSWATGLAGYEQYF	TGTGCCAGCAGCTGGGCCACGGGACTAGCGGGCTACGAGCAGTACTTC
TRBV15	TRBJ2-3	TRBD2	once	15	CATSRERGGRDTQYF	TGTGCCACCAGTAGGGAGCGGGGGGGGCGGGATACGCAGTATTTT
TRBV2	TRBJ2-2	.	.	16	CASTPLASLNTGELFF	TGTGCCAGCACCCCCTTAGCCAGCTTGAACACCGGGGAGCTGTTTTTT
TRBV5-1	TRBJ2-3	TRBD1	.	16	CASSLTGGGHTDTQYF	TGCGCCAGCAGCTTGACAGGGGGTGGTCACACAGATACGCAGTATTTT
TRBV5-6	TRBJ2-7	TRBD1	.	14	CASSHGTGDFVQYF	TGTGCCAGCAGCCACGGGACAGGGGATTTTGTGCAGTACTTC
TRBV13	TRBJ2-1	.	.	15	CASSSGRDTSNEQFF	TGTGCCAGCAGCTCGGGACGGGACACTAGCAATGAGCAGTTCTTC
TRBV7-3	TRBJ2-3	.	.	13	CASSPGTPDTQYF	TGTGCCAGCAGCCCTGGGACACCTGATACGCAGTATTTT
TRBV2	TRBJ2-1	TRBD2	.	14	CASSPSGVDYEQFF	TGTGCCAGCAGTCCCAGCGGGGTGGACTATGAGCAGTTCTTC
TRBV10-1	TRBJ1-4	.	.	16	CASSASRDATNEKLFF	TGCGCCAGCAGCGCCTCAAGAGATGCAACTAATGAAAAACTGTTTTTT
TRBV4-1	TRBJ2-5	.	.	15	CASSQGRDYQETQYF	TGCGCCAGCAGCCAAGGGCGGGACTACCAAGAGACCCAGTACTTC
TRBV6-5	TRBJ1-3	.	.	13	CASTGGLGNTIYF	TGTGCCAGCACGGGGGGTCTTGGAAACACCATATATTTT
TRBV5-4	TRBJ2-7	TRBD1	.	14	CASSFRQGAYEQYF	TGTGCCAGCAGCTTTAGGCAGGGGGCCTACGAGCAGTACTTC
TRBV7-3	TRBJ2-1	.	.	14	CASSLGVGDNEQFF	TGTGCCAGCAGCTTAGGAGTCGGAGACAATGAGCAGTTCTTC
TRBV7-9	TRBJ1-6	.	.	11	CASTNNSPLHF	TGTGCCAGCACCAATAATTCACCCCTCCACTTT
TRBV6-5	TRBJ2-7	.	.	14	CASSPGKDGYEQYF	TGTGCCAGCAGTCCAGGGAAAGACGGCTACGAGCAGTACTTC
TRBV27	TRBJ2-4	TRBD2	.	17	CASSQQGLGDAKNIQYF	TGTGCCAGCAGTCAGCAAGGACTAGGGGATGCCAAAAACATTCAGTACTTC
TRBV2	TRBJ1-2	.	.	15	CASSDMFGGDYGYTF	TGTGCCAGCAGTGACATGTTTGGGGGGGACTATGGCTACACCTTC
TRBV11-1	TRBJ2-7	TRBD2	once	16	CASSSLGSGTTYEQYF	TGTGCCAGCAGCTCCCTCGGGAGCGGGACCACCTACGAGCAGTACTTC
TRBV4-1	TRBJ1-5	TRBD1	.	17	CASSQVNTGGGNQPQHF	TGCGCCAGCAGCCAAGTGAATACAGGGGGAGGCAATCAGCCCCAGCATTTT
TRBV4-1	TRBJ1-1	TRBD1	.	16	CASSQVTGRENTEAFF	TGCGCCAGCAGCCAAGTGACAGGGCGGGAGAACACTGAAGCTTTCTTT
TRBV19	TRBJ1-5	TRBD1	.	18	CASSTRDRHIFGNQPQHF	TGTGCCAGTAGTACCCGGGACAGACATATTTTTGGCAATCAGCCCCAGCATTTT
TRBV6-5	TRBJ1-2	.	.	14	CASSSGGPPYGYTF	TGTGCCAGCAGCTCCGGGGGGCCCCCCTATGGCTACACCTTC
TRBV9	TRBJ2-7	.	.	12	CASTDNTYEQYF	TGTGCCAGCACCGACAACACCTACGAGCAGTACTTC
TRBV7-8	TRBJ2-7	.	.	14	CASSLEGPNYDQYF	TGTGCCAGCAGCTTAGAGGGGCCCAATTACGATCAGTACTTC
TRBV5-1	TRBJ2-1	TRBD2	.	15	CASSVAGGPANEQFF	TGCGCCAGCAGCGTAGCGGGGGGCCCCGCCAATGAGCAGTTCTTC
TRBV5-6	TRBJ2-2	.	.	13	CASSLQGSGELFF	TGTGCCAGCAGCCTTCAGGGGTCCGGGGAGCTGTTTTTT
TRBV5-6	TRBJ1-1	.	few	12	CASSLGEAEAFF	TGTGCCAGCAGCTTGGGGGAGGCTGAAGCTTTCTTT
TRBV19	TRBJ1-2	.	.	13	CASTQGFNYGYTF	TGTGCCAGTACCCAGGGCTTTAACTATGGCTACACCTTC
TRBV19	TRBJ1-1	.	.	14	CASSSGTMNTEAFF	TGTGCCAGTAGCTCCGGGACAATGAACACTGAAGCTTTCTTT
TRBV4-2	TRBJ1-6	.	.	15	CASSQHQDINSPLHF	TGTGCCAGCAGCCAACATCAGGACATTAATTCACCCCTCCACTTT
TRBV13	TRBJ1-3	TRBD1	.	13	CASSSDNRGTVYF	TGTGCCAGCAGCTCAGATAACAGGGGGACCGTATATTTT
TRBV6-5	TRBJ1-6	TRBD1	.	14	CASSSGTGHLPLHF	TGTGCCAGCAGTTCCGGGACAGGGCACCTTCCCCTCCACTTT
TRBV7-6	TRBJ2-7	.	.	14	CASSLSSGAYEQYF	TGTGCCAGCAGCTTAAGCTCAGGGGCCTACGAGCAGTACTTC
TRBV10-2	TRBJ2-7	TRBD1	.	14	CASSTGGPSYEQCF	TGCGCCAGCAGCACAGGGGGCCCCTCCTACGAGCAGTGCTTC
TRBV2	TRBJ1-5	.	once	15	CASTLDSSSNQPQHF	TGTGCCAGCACCCTGGACAGTTCTAGCAATCAGCCCCAGCATTTT
TRBV19	TRBJ1-2	TRBD1	.	16	CASSISPGQGHYGYTF	TGTGCCAGTAGTATATCTCCCGGACAGGGGCACTATGGCTACACCTTC
TRBV4-1	TRBJ1-2	.	.	18	CASSQAPFSPPRYYGYTF	TGCGCCAGCAGCCAAGCCCCCTTCTCGCCTCCCCGGTACTATGGCTACACCTTC
TRBV6-5	TRBJ1-6	.	.	14	CASSYFESNSPLHF	TGTGCCAGCAGTTACTTTGAGAGCAATTCACCCCTCCACTTT
TRBV6-5	TRBJ2-1	.	.	11	CATTGNNEQFF	TGTGCCACAACAGGGAATAATGAGCAGTTCTTC
TRBV7-8	TRBJ1-4	TRBD1	.	14	CASSLGTENEKLFF	TGTGCCAGCAGCTTGGGGACAGAAAATGAAAAACTGTTTTTT
TRBV5-5	TRBJ2-1	.	.	14	CASSFVRKDNEQFF	TGTGCCAGCAGCTTCGTCAGGAAGGACAATGAGCAGTTCTTC
TRBV6-5	TRBJ2-1	.	once	14	CASSDGQLYNEQFF	TGTGCCAGCAGTGACGGACAGCTCTACAATGAGCAGTTCTTC
TRBV7-9	TRBJ2-7	TRBD1	.	15	CASSTQTGRSYEQYF	TGTGCCAGCAGCACCCAGACAGGGCGCTCCTACGAGCAGTACTTC
TRBV5-1	TRBJ2-7	.	.	14	CASSLEFGGNEQYF	TGCGCCAGCAGCTTGGAATTCGGAGGGAACGAGCAGTACTTC
TRBV5-1	TRBJ1-5	TRBD1	.	15	CASSLGGQGAQPQHF	TGCGCCAGCAGCTTGGGAGGACAGGGCGCTCAGCCCCAGCATTTT
TRBV5-6	TRBJ2-7	.	.	15	CASSLGGSRVYEQYF	TGTGCCAGCAGCTTGGGGGGTTCCAGGGTCTACGAGCAGTACTTC
TRBV4-2	TRBJ2-7	TRBD2	.	14	CASSHGGGAYEQYF	TGTGCCAGCAGCCACGGCGGGGGGGCCTACGAGCAGTACTTC
TRBV5-6	TRBJ2-7	.	.	14	CASSFGQGGYEQYF	TGTGCCAGCAGCTTTGGGCAGGGCGGCTACGAGCAGTACTTC
TRBV11-2	TRBJ2-7	TRBD2	.	16	CASSLHSGGSTYEQYF	TGTGCCAGCAGCCTCCACAGCGGGGGGTCAACCTACGAGCAGTACTTC
TRBV9	TRBJ2-5	.	.	14	CASSVGDFQETQYF	TGTGCCAGCAGCGTAGGTGACTTTCAAGAGACCCAGTACTTC
TRBV27	TRBJ2-7	TRBD2	.	14	CASSWGSGGYEQYF	TGTGCCAGCAGTTGGGGTAGCGGGGGCTACGAGCAGTACTTC
TRBV7-9	TRBJ1-1	.	.	12	CASSMGGAEAFF	TGTGCCAGCAGCATGGGGGGGGCTGAAGCTTTCTTT
TRBV6-6	TRBJ1-1	.	.	10	CASSYQGLSF	TGTGCCAGCAGTTACCAGGGGTTATCCTTT